In this sample, the clone carrying this TCR beta chain is medium-sized. TCRdb keeps only in-frame clones here, not all; method: immunoSEQ multiplex PCR. This table has under 30,000 clones, 70% to 90% appearing once. The data stem from a study of control samples from healthy donors and cancer patients. The CDR3 loop spans 14 amino acids. CDR1 and CDR2 (germline): SGDLS, YYNGEE. Trimming removed 4 bases from V and 7 bases from J; junction bases left unmatched: 8. The TCR comes from a female donor with melanoma. The chain links TRBV9 to TRBJ2-1; 7 bases are a match to TRBD2. Material: formalin-fixed, paraffin-embedded tissue. The CDR3 bases are TGTGCCAGCAGCTTGAAAACGGGAGGAAATGAGCAGTTCTTC. Encoded protein: CASSLKTGGNEQFF.